This record looks at one TCR beta chain sequence and its context. What antigen it recognizes has not been identified. Base qualities are not at hand, and no much larger clone is one base apart. Each collaborating institution followed its own protocols to collect whole blood in K2EDTA tubes. For TCRbeta analysis, collaborators shipped samples in one of three forms: frozen whole blood, isolated PBMCs, or DNA extracted from either of those sample types. This specimen comes from a study of blood T cell repertoires in COVID-19 (dated by TCRdb to the early 2020s). Context from the whole study: The collaborator samples originated in the United States, Italy and Spain and spanned the acute and convalescent phases of COVID-19. The material from the prospective study consisted of cDNA or gDNA derived from T cells, B-cell-depleted T cells, or PBMCs. Subjects who had been exposed to COVID-19, were actively infected with it, or had recovered from it provided the deeply sampled blood TCRbeta repertoires that made up the dataset. The repertoires were released in a freely available public database meant as a resource for research on the immune response to SARS-CoV-2. The samples were drawn from two sources: the first 160 participants of the ongoing ImmuneRACE study, and 950 to 1,500 subjects contributed by 6 global collaborators. A de-identified subject ID, COVID-19 status, age in years and sex were almost always included in the sample metadata. Where available, HLA class I and class II types were taken from metadata supplied by the sample provider and were not determined by assay-based typing. Results and caveats for the whole study, not just this receptor: The amount of clinical and demographic metadata varied by source and participant and was provided uncurated.

The immunoSEQ Assay, a bias-controlled multiplex PCR, was used to amplify TCRbeta CDR3 regions from genomic DNA. Per the source publication's procedure: The number of nucleated cells in each sample was estimated from the amplification of reference gene primers within the assay. To quantify the absolute abundance of each unique TCRbeta CDR3 rearrangement, sequence reads were collapsed and filtered. For each sample, productive Simpson clonality was calculated as the square root of Simpson's diversity index over productive rearrangements. The table was pulled from immuneACCESS by TCRdb, which kept in-frame rearrangements only. Such tables lose some clones; where checked, under half of the loss comes from unresolved V genes, and the rest has no known cause. V and J calls and clone size are given by that table; D and trimming were obtained from the DNA. This sample comprises 87,000 or so clones, roughly 84% of them detected only once. Clones ranked in the top ten supply 4.5% to 6% of the sample.

The sequencing sample was made of peripheral blood. This sequence originates from a woman aged 80 or over with acute or convalescent COVID-19.

The DNA sequence is TGTGCCAGTAGTGCTGACCAGGGGGTGAGGTCCTACAATGAGCAGTTCTTC. The resulting protein is CASSADQGVRSYNEQFF. Here the chain combines TRBV19 and TRBJ2-1; TRBD1 matches 7 bases in the middle. V loses 5 bases at its end and J loses 1 base; junction bases beyond the gene matches: 11. Reading the germline V gene (reference sequence) gives CDR1 LNHDA and CDR2 SQIVND. The CDR3, from cysteine to phenylalanine, totals 17 residues. Only CDR3 DNA is held: 51 bases, read in frame from base 1.